Shown below are 29 T cell receptor beta chains from a single sample sequenced in a study of cytomegalovirus exposure and HLA in healthy donors. PCR was performed using 60 Vbeta and 13 Jbeta primers. Measured with immunoSEQ multiplex PCR; TCRdb has only the in-frame clones, and not every one. The table includes some 200,000 clones, 78% detected once. Sequenced sample: PBMCs. The receptor set was obtained from a female donor in good health and CMV-seronegative.

The chain links TRBV30 to TRBJ1-5; 7 bases match TRBD1. The CDR3 loop spans 12 amino acids. The germline gives CDR1 GTSNPN, CDR2 SVGIG (reference sequence). Here the CDR3 reads CAAGTDNQPQHF. CDR3 DNA sequence: TGTGCGGCCGGGACAGACAATCAGCCCCAGCATTTT. The full variable domain, rest sourced from reference TRBV30 and TRBJ1-5, is SQTIHQWPATLVQPVGSPLSLECTVEGTSNPNLYWYRQAAGRGLQLLFYSVGIGQISSEVPQNLSASRPQDRQFILSSKKLLLSDSGFYLCAAGTDNQPQHFGDGTRLSIL.

The chain has TRBV5-1 and TRBJ2-7; TRBD1 matches at 9 bases. The CDR3 totals 14 residues. V shed 4 bases, J shed 1 base, and the junction held 3 bases outside the gene matches. Germline loops: CDR1 SGHRS, CDR2 YFSETQ. The CDR3 DNA reads as TGCGCCAGCAGCGCCGGGACAGGGTCCTACGAGCAGTACTTC. Translated: CASSAGTGSYEQYF.

V is TRBV5-4 and J is TRBJ2-5; 11 nucleotides agree with TRBD1. CDR1 is SGHNT, CDR2 YYREEE, per germline (reference sequence). The CDR3 is 14 amino acids. With 4 bases clipped from V and 5 bases from J, the junction kept 4 bases outside the gene matches. The CDR3 DNA follows: TGTGCCAGCAGCCCGGACAGGGGGCTGGAGACCCAGTACTTC. Its protein product is CASSPDRGLETQYF.

The chain links TRBV11-3 to TRBJ2-3; 7 nucleotides line up with TRBD1. Losses at the gene ends were 0 bases for V and 5 bases for J; bases not matched to a gene: 5. Germline loops: CDR1 SGHNT, CDR2 YENEEA. This CDR3 comprises 15 residues. CDR3 nucleotide sequence: TGTGCCAGCAGCTTAGAAGACAGGGTAAGAGATACGCAGTATTTT. This translates into CASSLEDRVRDTQYF.

Worth noting for this clone: One junction end does not reproduce the germline sequence, and a read error may be involved. The chain couples TRBV7-9 to TRBJ1-6; TRBD1 might be the D (5 bases). The germline gives CDR1 SEHNR, CDR2 FQNEAQ (reference sequence). This CDR3 contains 16 residues. CDR3 region: CSSRDQGGSYNSPLHF. The CDR3 DNA follows: TGTTCCAGCAGAGATCAGGGTGGATCCTATAATTCACCCCTCCACTTT.

The rearrangement uses TRBV4-1 and TRBJ2-7; D not resolved. Trimming took 0 bases from V and 2 from J, leaving 11 bases between them. The CDR3 covers 15 residues. Germline V gene data show CDR1 as MGHRA and CDR2 as YSYEKL. The CDR3: CASSQEISTAYEQYF. The CDR3 DNA sequence: TGCGCCAGCAGCCAAGAGATTTCCACAGCCTACGAGCAGTACTTC.

The chain recombines TRBV5-1 with TRBJ2-1; TRBD2 matches at 13 bases. Germline assignment: CDR1 SGHRS and CDR2 YFSETQ. V was clipped by 1 base and J by 7 bases; unmatched bases: 8. This CDR3 has 17 residues. CDR3 residues: CASSLRQLAGGGNEQFF. CDR3 nucleotide sequence: TGCGCCAGCAGCTTGAGACAACTAGCGGGAGGGGGTAATGAGCAGTTCTTC.

The rearrangement uses TRBV11-2 and TRBJ2-1; D unresolved. The V end was cut by 1 base, the J end by 8 bases, with 9 bases between. The germline gives CDR1 SGHAT, CDR2 FQNNGV. The CDR3 spans 13 residues. In DNA, the CDR3 is TGTGCCAGCAGCTTAGGACTGGCGTATGAGCAGTTCTTC. It is translated as CASSLGLAYEQFF.

The V and J genes are TRBV15 and TRBJ2-1; TRBD2 agrees at 9 bases. The V segment lost 1 base and the J segment 8 bases; nucleotides outside the gene matches: 9. CDR1 is LNHNV, CDR2 YYDKDF, per germline (reference sequence). The CDR3 runs to 16 residues. CDR3 coding DNA: TGTGCCACCAGCAGAGTCGGGCGGGAGGGCCGTGATGAGCAGTTCTTC. This sequence encodes CATSRVGREGRDEQFF.

This clone was detected only once. This sequence joins TRBV15 and TRBJ2-7, with 7 bases matching TRBD2. The CDR3 is made up of 15 amino acids. The J segment lost 2 bases and the V segment lost 5 bases, leaving 9 bases of the junction unmatched. Germline lookup yields CDR1 LNHNV and CDR2 YYDKDF (reference sequence). As DNA, the CDR3 is TGTGCCACCAGCCAAAAGCGGGGCGGGCCCTACGAGCAGTACTTC. It specifies CATSQKRGGPYEQYF.

The chain has TRBV27 and TRBJ1-5, with a tentative D call TRBD1 (6 bases). The germline gives CDR1 MNHEY, CDR2 SMNVEV (reference sequence). Trimming shortened V by 2 bases and J by 7 bases, and 6 bases separated the two germline ends. The CDR3 is 12 amino acids. CDR3 DNA: TGTGCCAGCAGTTTAACAGGGCAGCCCCAGCATTTT. Translated: CASSLTGQPQHF.

The genes are TRBV7-7 and TRBJ2-2, with 9 bases aligning to TRBD1. The CDR3 covers 17 residues. The V and J ends lost 5 bases and 0 bases, in that order; junction bases with no gene match: 7. CDR1 and CDR2 (germline): SSHAT, FNYEAQ (reference sequence). In DNA, the CDR3 is TGTGCCAGCAGCGACCACCACAGGGGGCCGAACACCGGGGAGCTGTTTTTT. Translation: CASSDHHRGPNTGELFF.

The CDR3 loop reads CASSGGTSSSYNEQFF. Here the CDR3 DNA reads TGCGCCAGCAGCGGCGGGACTAGCAGCTCCTACAATGAGCAGTTCTTC. The chain links TRBV5-1 to TRBJ2-1; 9 bases agree with TRBD2. CDR3 length: 16 amino acids. V was clipped by 4 bases and J by 0 bases; unmatched bases: 5. Germline V lookup: CDR1 SGHRS, CDR2 YFSETQ. The full variable domain, in which reference TRBV5-1 and TRBJ2-1 provide the parts outside the CDR3, is KAGVTQTPRYLIKTRGQQVTLSCSPISGHRSVSWYQQTPGQGLQFLFEYFSETQRNKGNFPGRFSGRQFSNSRSEMNVSTLELGDSALYLCASSGGTSSSYNEQFFGPGTRLTVL.

This chain links TRBV5-1 with TRBJ2-7; 12 nucleotides agree with TRBD2. The V segment lost 0 bases and the J segment 7 bases; nucleotides outside the gene matches: 5. This CDR3 has 15 amino acids. Germline CDR1 reads SGHRS; CDR2 reads YFSETQ. The CDR3 sequence is CASSLGLAGVNEQYF. The DNA of the CDR3 is TGCGCCAGCAGCTTGGGACTAGCGGGGGTTAATGAGCAGTACTTC.

This chain links TRBV5-1 with TRBJ2-7, with TRBD2 matching over 15 bases. The germline V gene has CDR1 SGHRS and CDR2 YFSETQ. This CDR3 region has 17 residues. Germline trimming cut 2 bases from V and 3 bases from J; bases unmatched to any gene: 6. CDR3 in amino acids: CASSFRTSGRAGYEQYF. The CDR3 DNA is TGCGCCAGCAGCTTCCGGACTAGCGGGAGGGCGGGCTACGAGCAGTACTTC.

This chain uses TRBV11-2 with TRBJ1-1; 7 positions match TRBD1. This CDR3 has 14 residues. Germline values: CDR1 SGHAT, CDR2 FQNNGV. J was trimmed by 5 bases and V by 3 bases; bases with no gene match: 6. The CDR3 here is CASSFSDRVTEAFF. The CDR3 nucleotides read TGTGCCAGCAGCTTCTCTGACAGGGTGACTGAAGCTTTCTTT.

The J gene is TRBJ1-1, the V gene TRBV18, with D maybe TRBD1 (6 bases). Germline loops: CDR1 KGHSH, CDR2 LQKENI. Trimming pared 3 bases from V and 1 base from J, leaving 12 bases between. The CDR3 runs to 15 residues. CDR3 DNA sequence: TGTGCCAGCTCACCCAAGGGGGGGACGAACACTGAAGCTTTCTTT. Amino acid sequence: CASSPKGGTNTEAFF.

J is TRBJ2-2 and V is TRBV6-5; 12 positions match TRBD2. V trimming: 7 bases; J trimming: 7 bases; junction bases outside the gene matches: 7. CDR3 length: 15 residues. Germline lookup yields CDR1 MNHEY and CDR2 SVGAGI. CDR3 in amino acids: CASIPLAGGGGELFF. CDR3 coding DNA: TGTGCCAGCATACCACTAGCGGGAGGAGGCGGGGAGCTGTTTTTT.

Comment on this clone: At one end, the junction sequence differs from germline, possibly due to a read error. The V call is TRBV2, the J call TRBJ2-1; TRBD1 matches 8 bases. The CDR3 runs to 15 residues. Germline CDR1 and CDR2: SNHLY and FYNNEI. The CDR3 coding sequence is TGTGCCAGCACCCTGGGTGGCGACAGGGGCGGGGAGCGGTTCTTC. Translation gives CASTLGGDRGGERFF.

This sequence joins TRBV6-4 and TRBJ1-1; 11 nucleotides agree with TRBD1. The ends lost 6 bases at V and 4 bases at J; junction bases unmatched: 4. The germline gives CDR1 MRHNA, CDR2 SNTAGT. The CDR3 totals 14 residues. The CDR3, as DNA: TGTGCCAGCAGGCCAGGGACAGGGGGCACTGAAGCTTTCTTT. The encoded protein is CASRPGTGGTEAFF.

The chain has TRBV4-1 and TRBJ1-6; D is unresolved. The CDR3 totals 17 residues. Germline CDR1 MGHRA, CDR2 YSYEKL. V gave up 0 bases and J gave up 2 bases, with 11 bases separating them. The CDR3 spells CASSQEETGTYNSPLHF. The CDR3 nucleotides read TGCGCCAGCAGCCAAGAGGAGACGGGGACCTATAATTCACCCCTCCACTTT.

The chain links TRBV7-9 to TRBJ1-3; no definite D call. V was cut by 3 bases and J by 0 bases, with 9 bases left in between. This CDR3 has 15 amino acids. Germline CDR1 and CDR2: SEHNR and FQNEAQ (reference sequence). This CDR3 is CASSFAASSGNTIYF. CDR3 DNA: TGTGCCAGCAGCTTCGCCGCGTCCTCTGGAAACACCATATATTTT.

This sequence joins TRBV25-1 and TRBJ1-1; 11 positions agree with TRBD1. The CDR3 runs 13 residues. Trimming at V came to 6 bases and at J to 5 bases, leaving 2 bases not matched to a gene. Germline values: CDR1 MGHDK, CDR2 SYGVNS. The DNA of the CDR3 is TGTGCCAGCAGAGGGACAGGGGGAACTGAAGCTTTCTTT. Translated, it gives CASRGTGGTEAFF.

CDR3 coding DNA: TGTGCCACCAGCATCAGACTAGGCACAGATACGCAGTATTTT. Translated, it gives CATSIRLGTDTQYF. This sequence joins TRBV15 and TRBJ2-3, with D perhaps matching TRBD2 (6 bases). Germline-derived CDR1 and CDR2 are LNHNV and YYDKDF (reference sequence). This CDR3 comprises 14 residues. Trimming pared 4 bases from V and 1 base from J, leaving 9 bases between.

This clone was found a few times. The CDR3 sequence: CASSAGLANTEAFF. The CDR3 coding sequence is TGCGCCAGCAGCGCGGGACTGGCGAACACTGAAGCTTTCTTT. The rearrangement joins TRBV5-1 to TRBJ1-1; tentative D call: TRBD1 (5 bases). This CDR3 comprises 14 residues. The V end was cut by 4 bases, the J end by 1 base, with 11 bases between. Germline V gives CDR1 SGHRS, CDR2 YFSETQ.

This rearrangement joins TRBV14 to TRBJ2-1; 10 bases map to TRBD2. The CDR3 sequence is 16 residues long. V lost 1 base to trimming and J lost 4 bases; unmatched junction nucleotides: 4. Germline V gene data show CDR1 as SGHDN and CDR2 as FVKESK. CDR3 coding DNA: TGTGCCAGCAGCCAAGGCCTAGCGGGAGTATACAATGAGCAGTTCTTC. It is translated as CASSQGLAGVYNEQFF.

Comment on this clone: A junction boundary mismatches the germline segment, possibly from a read error. V and J are TRBV7-9 and TRBJ1-5, with a tentative D call TRBD1 (5 bases). The CDR3 spans 14 residues. The V gene's germline CDR1 is SEHNR and CDR2 FQNEAQ (reference sequence). The CDR3: CVSSWGTSAQPQHF. CDR3 in DNA: TGTGTCAGCAGTTGGGGGACTTCGGCTCAGCCCCAGCATTTT.

The chain is built from TRBV13 and TRBJ2-1; 13 nucleotides match TRBD2. V trimming: 4 bases; J trimming: 4 bases; junction bases outside the gene matches: 4. The germline CDR1 and CDR2 sequences are PRHDT and FYEKMQ (reference sequence). CDR3 length: 16 residues. The CDR3 region is CASSSTSGRAYNEQFF. CDR3 DNA: TGTGCCAGCAGCTCAACTAGCGGGAGGGCGTACAATGAGCAGTTCTTC.

The CDR3 reads CASRQNSGTGGTGELFF. The CDR3 DNA sequence: TGCGCCAGCAGACAAAACTCCGGGACAGGGGGAACCGGGGAGCTGTTTTTT. The chain recombines TRBV5-1 with TRBJ2-2; 11 bases map to TRBD1. V was pared by 5 bases and J by 5 bases, with 11 bases of the junction left unmatched. CDR1 is SGHRS and CDR2 is YFSETQ in the germline V gene. This CDR3 spans 17 amino acids.